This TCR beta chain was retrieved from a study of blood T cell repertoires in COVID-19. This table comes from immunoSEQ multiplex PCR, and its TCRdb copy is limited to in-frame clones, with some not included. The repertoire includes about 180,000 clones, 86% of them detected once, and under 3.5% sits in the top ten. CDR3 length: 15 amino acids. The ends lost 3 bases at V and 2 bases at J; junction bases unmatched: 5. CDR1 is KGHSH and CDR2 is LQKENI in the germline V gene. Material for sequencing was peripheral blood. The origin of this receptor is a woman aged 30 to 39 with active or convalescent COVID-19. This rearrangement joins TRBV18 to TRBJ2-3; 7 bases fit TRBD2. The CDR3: CASSPGTTYTDTQYF. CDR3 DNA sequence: TGTGCCAGCTCACCCGGGACTACCTACACAGATACGCAGTATTTT.